This T cell receptor beta chain is from a study of blood T cells in healthy people across ages. As for this clonotype: Antigen unknown.

Sample-barcoded 5' priming and a J-beta primer mix drove a second PCR of 7 to 11 cycles. Each of the cDNA molecules was tagged by a template-switch adaptor with 12 random nucleotides. Each CDR3 protein gets one entry after TCRdb re-called the 5' RACE reads with MiXCR. In the table there are hundreds of thousands of distinct CDR3 sequences, 32% of which are singletons. Study outcomes and limitations: Expanded clonotype shifts may have been confounded, as the donors had an unknown CMV status.

The germline gives CDR1 LGHDT, CDR2 YNNKEL (reference sequence). V was pared by 3 bases and J by 8 bases, with 19 bases between. This CDR3 has 15 residues. Isolation recovered at least 7 million PBMCs from every sample. The sequencing sample was made of blood. The genes are TRBV3-1 and TRBJ1-2; D is perhaps TRBD1 (6 bases). The sequence was obtained from an elderly woman in good health. The CDR3 DNA reads TGTGCCAGCAGCCATCACCTACGCGCAGGGGAGGGCTACACCTTC. Translating it yields CASSHHLRAGEGYTF.